These 10 T cell receptor beta chains were all obtained from the same sample, sequenced in a study of response to subunit inactivated influenza vaccine. A single record per CDR3 protein comes from TCRdb applying MiXCR to the RT-PCR reads. The sample includes just under 250,000 distinct CDR3 sequences, roughly an eighth of them seen just once. The specimen comprised non-naive T cells sorted from PBMCs, sampled 14 to 15 days before vaccination. These TCRs come from a man in his forties or fifties who received an inactivated influenza vaccine.

This clonotype was seen a few times. The chain employs TRBV7-2 and TRBJ2-7; 9 bases are shared with TRBD1. The V and J ends lost 2 bases and 6 bases, in that order; junction bases with no gene match: 8. The CDR3 totals 15 residues. Germline V gene lookup returns CDR1 SGHTA and CDR2 FQGNSA. CDR3 sequence (DNA): TGTGCCAGCAGCTTACTGGGACAGGGATTGGGCGAGCAGTACTTC. Protein product: CASSLLGQGLGEQYF.

This clonotype was found many times. CDR3 sequence reads: CASSPGRNTGELFF. In DNA form, the CDR3 reads TGTGCCAGCAGCCCGGGGCGTAACACCGGGGAGCTGTTTTTT. The genes are TRBV13 and TRBJ2-2, with D perhaps being TRBD1 or TRBD2 (5 bases each). Trimming pared 5 bases from V and 2 bases from J, leaving 9 bases between. CDR3 size: 14 residues. CDR1 and CDR2 (germline): PRHDT, FYEKMQ (reference sequence).

This clonotype was detected many times. The chain recombines TRBV14 with TRBJ2-3, with D hard to call. Germline V gene data show CDR1 as SGHDN and CDR2 as FVKESK. CDR3 length: 16 residues. V lost 1 base, J lost 0 bases, and 11 bases lay in between. The CDR3 loop reads CASSQGWAASTDTQYF. The CDR3 DNA reads as TGTGCCAGCAGCCAAGGTTGGGCGGCGAGCACAGATACGCAGTATTTT.

The chain is built from TRBV11-2 and TRBJ2-7, with 14 nucleotides matching TRBD2. Germline V gives CDR1 SGHAT, CDR2 FQNNGV. V dropped 3 bases and J dropped 0; count of bases not matched to a gene: 10. The CDR3 has 19 residues. The CDR3 reads CASSFRTGGTSGSSYEQYF. The CDR3 DNA is TGTGCCAGCAGCTTCAGAACCGGCGGGACTAGCGGGAGCTCCTACGAGCAGTACTTC.

The chain has TRBV9 and TRBJ2-5; D gene ambiguous. V lost 3 bases, J lost 5 bases, and 17 bases lay in between. The CDR3 covers 15 residues. Germline CDR1 and CDR2: SGDLS and YYNGEE. The CDR3 coding sequence is TGTGCCAGCAGCGCGGGCCTCGTCGCGACGGAGACCCAGTACTTC. It yields the protein CASSAGLVATETQYF.

This clonotype was found a few times. The chain links TRBV2 to TRBJ2-7; 8 bases match TRBD2. J was trimmed by 8 bases and V by 7 bases; bases with no gene match: 13. CDR1 SNHLY and CDR2 FYNNEI come from the germline V gene. This CDR3 is built from 14 residues. DNA of the CDR3: TGTGCCAGCAAGATCAGCGGGAGCTCGAATAAGCAGTACTTC. Translated, it gives CASKISGSSNKQYF.

This clonotype was recorded at least ten times. This chain uses TRBV19 with TRBJ1-3, with D maybe TRBD1 (5 bases). Deletions cut 6 bases from V and 4 bases from J, with 19 bases between. The CDR3 length is 16 residues. Looked up from germline, CDR1 is LNHDA and CDR2 is SQIVND (reference sequence). Here the CDR3 reads CASRRSMGVAGNTIYF. CDR3 DNA sequence: TGTGCCAGTAGGCGAAGTATGGGGGTCGCCGGAAACACCATATATTTT.

There are a few counts of this clonotype. This rearrangement joins TRBV12-3 or TRBV12-4 to TRBJ1-6; D unresolved. The CDR3 consists of 15 residues. V was shortened by 5 bases and J by 10 bases, with 18 bases between the two germline ends. The DNA for the CDR3 is TGTGCCAGCAGTCCACTGACCCAAAGCTCGTCACCCCTCCACTTT. Amino acids: CASSPLTQSSSPLHF.

The chain links TRBV6-2 or TRBV6-3 to TRBJ2-3; 8 nucleotides line up with TRBD2. V shed 8 bases, J shed 3 bases, and the junction held 13 bases outside the gene matches. CDR3 length: 16 residues. CDR1 and CDR2 (germline): MNHEY, SVGEGT. The CDR3 loop is CASGGAGGAVTDTQYF. The DNA for the CDR3 is TGTGCCAGCGGGGGCGCCGGGGGGGCCGTTACAGATACGCAGTATTTT.

This clonotype was seen more than once but under ten times. DNA of the CDR3: TGTGCCAGCAGCTCTGGACAGGGGGCGGGCACAGATACGCAGTATTTT. Encoded protein: CASSSGQGAGTDTQYF. This chain links TRBV7-2 with TRBJ2-3, with 11 bases that match TRBD1. Germline V gene sequence: CDR1 SGHTA, CDR2 FQGNSA. Germline trimming cut 4 bases from V and 1 base from J; bases unmatched to any gene: 4. The length of the CDR3 is 16 residues.